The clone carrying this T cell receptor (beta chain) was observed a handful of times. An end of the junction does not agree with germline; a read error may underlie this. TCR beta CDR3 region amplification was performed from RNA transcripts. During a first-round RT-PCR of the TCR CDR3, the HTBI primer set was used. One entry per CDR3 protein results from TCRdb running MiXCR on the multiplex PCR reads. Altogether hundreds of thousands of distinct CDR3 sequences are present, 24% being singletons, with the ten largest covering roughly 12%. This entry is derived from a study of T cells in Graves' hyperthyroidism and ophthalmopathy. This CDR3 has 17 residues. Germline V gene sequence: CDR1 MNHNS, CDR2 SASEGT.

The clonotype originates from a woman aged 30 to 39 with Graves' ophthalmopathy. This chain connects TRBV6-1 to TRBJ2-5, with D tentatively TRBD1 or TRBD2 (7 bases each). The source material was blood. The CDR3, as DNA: TGTGCCAGCAGTGAAGTAACCAGGGGGGGCGTGTGGGAGACCAAGTACTTC. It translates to CASSEVTRGGVWETKYF.